The 32 T cell receptor beta chains reported below all come from one sample, sequenced in a study of early T cells in non-severe SARS-CoV-2 infection. TCRdb re-derived calls from the 5' RACE reads in MiXCR, one entry per CDR3 protein. This sample yields more than 20,000 distinct CDR3 sequences, of which about 4.7% are seen a single time; roughly 15% belongs to the top ten. The sequenced sample was whole blood. The source of these receptors is an adult who was a healthcare worker with PCR-confirmed SARS-CoV-2 infection or an uninfected control (not recorded which).

This clonotype is medium-sized (0.01 to 0.1%) by share. This chain uses TRBV19 with TRBJ2-2; D gene uncertain. This CDR3 comprises 14 residues. Germline CDR1 is LNHDA and CDR2 is SQIVND (reference sequence). The germline V and J ends were trimmed by 0 bases and 4 bases, with 6 bases remaining between them. The CDR3 protein is CASSIDVSTGELFF. In nucleotides, the CDR3 is TGTGCCAGTAGTATAGACGTCAGCACCGGGGAGCTGTTTTTT.

Ten or more counts support this clonotype. The gene calls are TRBV30 and TRBJ2-1; D is possibly TRBD1 or TRBD2 (6 bases each). Germline lookup yields CDR1 GTSNPN and CDR2 SVGIG (reference sequence). V was clipped by 3 bases and J by 9 bases, with 18 bases between them. The CDR3 totals 14 residues. CDR3 DNA: TGTGCCTGGAGGCGGACAGCCACCGGGGGTGAGCAGTTCTTC. Translation gives CAWRRTATGGEQFF.

This clonotype was found many times. This chain joins TRBV2 and TRBJ2-1; possibly TRBD1 for D (5 bases). The CDR3 contains 14 residues. V was trimmed by 8 bases and J by 4 bases, leaving 15 bases between them. Germline V gene lookup returns CDR1 SNHLY and CDR2 FYNNEI. The CDR3 sequence: CASLGQARYNEQFF. As DNA, the CDR3 is TGTGCCAGCTTAGGACAAGCCCGGTACAATGAGCAGTTCTTC.

This clonotype turned up a few times. The chain couples TRBV29-1 to TRBJ1-1; D gene uncertain. The CDR3 is 12 amino acids. Germline V CDR1 and CDR2: SQVTM, ANQGSEA. V was shortened by 6 bases and J by 10 bases, with 18 bases between the two germline ends. The CDR3 region has the DNA TGCAGCGTCGCAGCGGGGTCTCTCGGAGCTTTCTTT. This translates into CSVAAGSLGAFF.

This clonotype appeared a few times. The chain couples TRBV20-1 to TRBJ1-5, with D unresolved. This CDR3 contains 9 residues. Deletions cut 5 bases from V and 5 bases from J, with 1 base between. Germline CDR1 and CDR2: DFQATT and SNEGSKA (reference sequence). The CDR3 DNA sequence: TGCAGTGCTCATCAGCCCCAGCATTTT. As protein: CSAHQPQHF.

This clonotype was detected many times. The V call is TRBV6-2 or TRBV6-3, the J call TRBJ1-2, with unresolved D. There are 11 residues in the CDR3. Germline lookup yields CDR1 MNHEY and CDR2 SVGEGT. V dropped 7 bases and J dropped 9 bases, with 12 bases sitting between them. The CDR3 bases are TGTGCCAGCACCACCGGGCTACGCTACACCTTC. It specifies CASTTGLRYTF.

J is TRBJ2-3 and V is TRBV7-2; 10 bases are a match to TRBD2. J lost 2 bases, V lost 2 bases, and 4 bases had no gene match. The germline V gene encodes CDR1 SGHTA and CDR2 FQGNSA. The CDR3 covers 16 residues. CDR3 protein: CASSLSAGGPTDTQYF. Here the CDR3 DNA reads TGTGCCAGCAGCTTATCAGCGGGGGGGCCCACAGATACGCAGTATTTT.

This clonotype has a count of ten or more. This chain links TRBV7-3 with TRBJ2-2; D is undetermined. The CDR3 sequence is 13 residues long. The germline gives CDR1 SGHTA, CDR2 FQGTGA. V was pared by 5 bases and J by 1 base, with 5 bases between. CDR3 region: CASSLGNTGELFF. The CDR3 DNA reads as TGTGCCAGCAGCCTGGGGAACACCGGGGAGCTGTTTTTT.

This clonotype counts as medium-sized. The rearrangement joins TRBV12-3 or TRBV12-4 to TRBJ2-7, with TRBD1 identical over 8 bases. The trim removed 7 bases at V and 2 bases at J, leaving 4 bases unmatched. The CDR3 runs 13 residues. CDR3 amino acids: CASTRTGTYEQYF. The CDR3 DNA follows: TGTGCCAGCACTCGGACAGGGACCTACGAGCAGTACTTC.

The chain carries TRBV7-2 and TRBJ1-1; D is unresolved. V was clipped by 5 bases and J by 1 base, with 14 bases between them. From germline, CDR1 is SGHTA and CDR2 FQGNSA. The CDR3 has 15 amino acids. The DNA for the CDR3 is TGTGCCAGCAGCGGAGCCCTGGGCCGGAACACTGAAGCTTTCTTT. Amino acid sequence: CASSGALGRNTEAFF.

This clonotype has ten or more counts. This chain connects TRBV11-3 to TRBJ2-1; D is ambiguous. CDR3 length: 14 amino acids. Germline CDR1 reads SGHNT; CDR2 reads YENEEA. The V and J ends lost 1 base and 12 bases respectively, with 16 bases between them. In DNA, the CDR3 is TGTGCCAGCAGCTTAGGGCGGAGCAGTAGCCGGCAGTTCTTC. Translating it yields CASSLGRSSSRQFF. Looking up the rest from reference TRBV11-3 and TRBJ2-1 gives the full variable domain: EAGVVQSPRYKIIEKKQPVAFWCNPISGHNTLYWYLQNLGQGPELLIRYENEEAVDDSQLPKDRFSAERLKGVDSTLKIQPAELGDSAVYLCASSLGRSSSRQFFGPGTRLTVL.

This clonotype counts as medium-sized. The V gene is TRBV6-5, the J gene TRBJ2-5; TRBD1 aligns across 8 bases. V lost 2 bases, J lost 4 bases, and 3 bases stayed unmatched. Germline V gene data show CDR1 as MNHEY and CDR2 as SVGAGI. There are 14 residues in the CDR3. The CDR3 coding sequence is TGTGCCAGCAGTTACGGACAGGGTGGAGAGACCCAGTACTTC. It codes for CASSYGQGGETQYF.

This clonotype was seen a handful of times. V and J are TRBV20-1 and TRBJ2-3; TRBD2 matches 11 bases. CDR1 and CDR2 (germline): DFQATT, SNEGSKA (reference sequence). J lost 2 bases, V lost 6 bases, and 10 bases had no gene match. The length of the CDR3 is 16 residues. The CDR3 nucleotides read TGCAGTGCCCTTACTAGCGGGGGTACCTACACAGATACGCAGTATTTT. Amino acid sequence: CSALTSGGTYTDTQYF.

This clonotype was seen at least ten times. J is TRBJ1-2 and V is TRBV7-8; D call uncertain. Trimming shortened V by 6 bases and J by 6 bases, and 14 bases separated the two germline ends. Germline CDR1 and CDR2: SGHVS and FQNEAQ. CDR3 length: 13 residues. CDR3 DNA sequence: TGTGCCAGCAGAATAGCGGGTTCCAATGGCTACACCTTC. It translates to CASRIAGSNGYTF.

There are many counts of this clonotype. The chain recombines TRBV24-1 with TRBJ2-1; 9 bases are shared with TRBD1. The germline CDR1 and CDR2 sequences are KGHDR and SFDVKD. CDR3 length equals 13 residues. J was trimmed by 6 bases and V by 12 bases; bases with no gene match: 8. CDR3 coding DNA: TGTGCCTCCTCCCGGACAGGGGTCAATGAGCAGTTCTTC. Protein: CASSRTGVNEQFF.

This chain links TRBV6-2 or TRBV6-3 with TRBJ2-7; weak D call: TRBD1 (6 bases). CDR1 is MNHEY and CDR2 is SVGEGT in the germline V gene. Trimming took off 6 bases at V and 2 bases at J, with 17 bases between the two ends. This CDR3 spans 15 amino acids. CDR3 amino acids: CASRQAWTVAYEQYF. CDR3 in DNA: TGTGCCAGCAGACAAGCCTGGACAGTTGCCTACGAGCAGTACTTC.

In its sample, this clonotype was seen a few times. Here the CDR3 DNA reads TGCGCCAGCAGCTTGGGGACAGGGGTTCCCGAGCAGTACTTC. This translates into CASSLGTGVPEQYF. The rearrangement joins TRBV5-1 to TRBJ2-7; 9 bases are shared with TRBD1. The V gene end was trimmed by 0 bases and the J gene end by 6 bases; junction bases not matched to a gene: 4. Germline CDR1 SGHRS, CDR2 YFSETQ. The CDR3 loop spans 14 amino acids.

This clonotype was detected only a few times. V gene TRBV12-3 or TRBV12-4 combines with J gene TRBJ2-1; 9 positions match TRBD2. The CDR3 is 14 amino acids. The J segment lost 13 bases and the V segment lost 2 bases, leaving 9 bases of the junction unmatched. DNA of the CDR3: TGTGCCAGCAGTTTACTACTAGCGGGCACCGCTCAGTTCTTC. This sequence encodes CASSLLLAGTAQFF.

There are a few counts of this clonotype. The chain joins TRBV10-3 to TRBJ1-3; TRBD1 aligns across 7 bases. J was trimmed by 0 bases and V by 6 bases; bases with no gene match: 11. The CDR3 has 17 amino acids. Germline CDR1 is ENHRY and CDR2 is SYGVKD. CDR3 in amino acids: CAIRGGTAQISGNTIYF. The CDR3 nucleotides read TGTGCCATCAGGGGAGGGACAGCGCAAATCTCTGGAAACACCATATATTTT.

V gene TRBV30 combines with J gene TRBJ2-2, with TRBD1 matching 9 bases. CDR1 is GTSNPN and CDR2 is SVGIG in the germline V gene (reference sequence). The length of the CDR3 is 16 residues. Losses at the gene ends were 0 bases for V and 7 bases for J; bases not matched to a gene: 9. CDR3 protein: CAWSVYGTGYFGELFF. As DNA, the CDR3 is TGTGCCTGGAGTGTATATGGGACAGGGTACTTCGGGGAGCTGTTTTTT.

This clonotype was seen at least ten times. The chain uses TRBV5-1 and TRBJ1-2; possible D gene TRBD1, 5 bases. Per the germline V gene, CDR1 is SGHRS and CDR2 is YFSETQ. The CDR3 has 16 amino acids. V was clipped by 3 bases and J by 0 bases, with 15 bases between them. CDR3 DNA: TGCGCCAGCAGCTCTACCCGGGGCCTAGCTAACTATGGCTACACCTTC. It codes for CASSSTRGLANYGYTF.

This chain links TRBV11-3 with TRBJ2-1; the D gene is possibly TRBD2 (5 bases). Germline loops: CDR1 SGHNT, CDR2 YENEEA. V dropped 5 bases and J dropped 0 bases, with 11 bases sitting between them. This CDR3 has 15 amino acids. As DNA, the CDR3 is TGTGCCAGCAGCCAAGATCGGGGCTCCTACAATGAGCAGTTCTTC. It specifies CASSQDRGSYNEQFF.

The genes are TRBV5-6 and TRBJ2-1; 14 bases align to TRBD2. Germline-derived CDR1 and CDR2 are SGHDT and YYEEEE. This CDR3 is built from 17 residues. Unmatched junction bases numbered 4, after V lost 4 bases and J lost 1 base. The CDR3, as DNA: TGTGCCAGCAGCCGGGGACTAGCGGGGGCATCCTACAATGAGCAGTTCTTC. Translating it yields CASSRGLAGASYNEQFF.

This clonotype has a count of ten or more. The rearrangement uses TRBV2 and TRBJ2-2; D tentatively reads TRBD1 or TRBD2 (6 bases each). Trimming removed 6 bases at V and 2 bases at J, with 16 bases between. The length of the CDR3 is 16 residues. Germline V gene data show CDR1 as SNHLY and CDR2 as FYNNEI. The CDR3 DNA is TGTGCCAGCAGCGCCTCGGGGGCCTCTAACACCGGGGAGCTGTTTTTT. It encodes CASSASGASNTGELFF.

This clonotype appeared many times. CDR3 DNA: TGCAGCGCGGGGAGGGGTATCACTGAAGCTTTCTTT. This codes for CSAGRGITEAFF. The chain links TRBV29-1 to TRBJ1-1, with D possibly TRBD1 on 5 matching bases. The germline V gene encodes CDR1 SQVTM and CDR2 ANQGSEA. The V end was cut by 7 bases, the J end by 4 bases, with 13 bases between. The length of the CDR3 is 12 residues.

This sequence joins TRBV20-1 and TRBJ1-1; D possibly corresponds to TRBD1 (5 bases). From germline, CDR1 is DFQATT and CDR2 SNEGSKA (reference sequence). Trimming cost V 5 bases and J 3 bases, with 19 bases left between them. This CDR3 comprises 15 residues. CDR3 coding DNA: TGCAGTGCTCACCCCTCCGGGGGTGCGGACACTGAAGCTTTCTTT. Translation: CSAHPSGGADTEAFF.

The chain has TRBV11-3 and TRBJ2-5, with D uncertain. Trimming pared 0 bases from V and 7 bases from J, leaving 9 bases between. This CDR3 region has 13 residues. CDR1 SGHNT and CDR2 YENEEA come from the germline V gene. The CDR3 region is CASSLDSSGTQYF. The CDR3 region has the DNA TGTGCCAGCAGCTTAGACAGCTCCGGGACCCAGTACTTC.

This clonotype was detected ten times or more. The rearrangement uses TRBV7-9 and TRBJ1-4; TRBD1 matches 12 bases. The V and J ends lost 3 bases and 5 bases, in that order; junction bases with no gene match: 1. This CDR3 spans 15 amino acids. Germline CDR1 SEHNR, CDR2 FQNEAQ (reference sequence). CDR3 in DNA: TGTGCCAGCAGCTTGGGACAGGGGGCCAATGAAAAACTGTTTTTT. Protein product: CASSLGQGANEKLFF.

This clonotype occurred many times. The gene calls are TRBV19 and TRBJ2-1; the match to TRBD1 covers 8 bases. CDR1 LNHDA and CDR2 SQIVND come from the germline V gene (reference sequence). J lost 9 bases, V lost 7 bases, and 11 bases had no gene match. The CDR3 runs 14 residues. CDR3 region: CASNPLQGVGEQFF. In DNA form, the CDR3 reads TGTGCCAGTAATCCCCTACAGGGGGTGGGTGAGCAGTTCTTC. The full variable domain, rest sourced from reference TRBV19 and TRBJ2-1, is DGGITQSPKYLFRKEGQNVTLSCEQNLNHDAMYWYRQDPGQGLRLIYYSQIVNDFQKGDIAEGYSVSREKKESFPLTVTSAQKNPTAFYLCASNPLQGVGEQFFGPGTRLTVL.

The sample holds a few counts of this clonotype. The germline gene is not matched at one end of the junction; a read error may be the cause. V gene TRBV7-7 combines with J gene TRBJ2-1; 7 bases fit TRBD1. Germline loops: CDR1 SSHAT, CDR2 FNYEAQ (reference sequence). This CDR3 is 14 amino acids long. The CDR3, as DNA: TGTGCTAGCAGCTTAGAGGGGGACAGCTCTGAGCAGTTCTTC. This gives the protein CASSLEGDSSEQFF.

This clonotype has more than one count but fewer than ten. This sequence joins TRBV30 and TRBJ1-2, with 7 bases matching TRBD1. This CDR3 comprises 15 residues. Unmatched junction bases numbered 14, after V lost 8 bases and J lost 2 bases. Germline lookup yields CDR1 GTSNPN and CDR2 SVGIG (reference sequence). The CDR3 DNA reads TGTGCCCGCGCGAGACAGGGCATGGAAAACTATGGCTACACCTTC. This translates into CARARQGMENYGYTF.

This clonotype was seen repeatedly, ten times or more. This sequence joins TRBV7-7 and TRBJ2-1; possible D gene TRBD1, 6 bases. The CDR3 is made up of 16 amino acids. Trimming pared 5 bases from V and 0 bases from J, leaving 14 bases between. Germline V gene sequence: CDR1 SSHAT, CDR2 FNYEAQ (reference sequence). CDR3 region: CASSPGAGNSYNEQFF. The CDR3 DNA is TGTGCCAGCAGCCCAGGGGCAGGGAACTCCTACAATGAGCAGTTCTTC.